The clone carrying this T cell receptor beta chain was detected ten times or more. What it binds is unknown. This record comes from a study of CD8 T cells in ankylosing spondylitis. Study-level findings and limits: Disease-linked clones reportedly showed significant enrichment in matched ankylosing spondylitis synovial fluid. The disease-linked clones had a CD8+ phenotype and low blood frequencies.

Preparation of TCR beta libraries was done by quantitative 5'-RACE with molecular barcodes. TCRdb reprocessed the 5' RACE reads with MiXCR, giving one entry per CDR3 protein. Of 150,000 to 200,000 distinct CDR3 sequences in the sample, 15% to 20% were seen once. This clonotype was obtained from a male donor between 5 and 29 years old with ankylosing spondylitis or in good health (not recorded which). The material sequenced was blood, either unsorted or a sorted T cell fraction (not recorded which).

This CDR3 is CASSFFGANTEAFF. The CDR3 DNA reads as TGTGCCAGCAGCTTTTTTGGAGCGAACACTGAAGCTTTCTTT. The chain carries TRBV5-5 and TRBJ1-1; D gene uncertain. The V end lost 2 bases, the J end lost 1 base, and 9 bases lay between the germline ends. Germline V gene sequence: CDR1 SGHKS, CDR2 YYEKEE (reference sequence). The CDR3 is 14 residues long.